The entry below describes one T cell receptor (beta chain). The CDR3 loop spans 15 amino acids. Germline CDR1 SGHTS, CDR2 YDEGEE. V dropped 1 base and J dropped 0 bases, with 9 bases sitting between them. Profiling relied on immunoSEQ multiplex PCR, and the TCRdb table lists in-frame clones only, not all of them. The table shows 100,000 to 130,000 clones, with around 93% occurring only once. The sample originates from a study of OX40 agonist ivuxolimab in advanced cancers. The chain carries TRBV5-8 and TRBJ2-3; the D gene is possibly TRBD2 (5 bases). This sequence originates from an adult with an advanced solid tumor such as melanoma, head and neck, liver or kidney cancer. Sequences were derived from CD4+ or CD8+ T cells sorted from blood, sampled in a trial of the OX40 agonist ivuxolimab. The CDR3 spells CASSLSRTSTDTQYF. In DNA, the CDR3 is TGTGCCAGCAGCTTGAGCCGGACTAGCACAGATACGCAGTATTTT. The full variable domain, with the rest looked up from reference TRBV5-8 and TRBJ2-3, is EAGVTQSPTHLIKTRGQQATLRCSPISGHTSVYWYQQALGLGLQFLLWYDEGEERNRGNFPPRFSGRQFPNYSSELNVNALELEDSALYLCASSLSRTSTDTQYFGPGTRLTVL.